The rows below give T cell receptor beta chains drawn from one sample of a study of blood T cells in healthy people across ages. TCRdb independently ran MiXCR on the 5' RACE reads; one entry per CDR3 protein. The table shows over a million distinct CDR3 sequences, with almost 60% occurring only once. Sequencing input: blood. These receptor sequences come from a man between 18 and 35 years old in good health. The CDR3 runs from the conserved cysteine through the conserved F or W. The order of the fields is V gene, D gene, clone size, J gene, CDR3 protein, CDR3 DNA. The D gene is left open where the match is weak. Rows give clone size only sometimes, using once, few, many, or a class for an expanded clone.

v_gene: TRBV7-9; d_gene: TRBD2; abundance: -; j_gene: TRBJ2-7; CDR3aa: CASSSTSRRPYEQYF; CDR3nt: TGTGCCAGCAGCTCGACTAGCCGACGTCCCTACGAGCAGTACTTC
v_gene: TRBV2; d_gene: -; abundance: few; j_gene: TRBJ2-7; CDR3aa: CASSEAIGHSYEQYF; CDR3nt: TGTGCCAGCAGTGAAGCGATTGGGCACTCCTACGAGCAGTACTTC
v_gene: TRBV6-5; d_gene: -; abundance: -; j_gene: TRBJ1-5; CDR3aa: CASGVSQPQHF; CDR3nt: TGTGCCAGCGGGGTTTCTCAGCCCCAGCATTTT
v_gene: TRBV7-2; d_gene: -; abundance: -; j_gene: TRBJ2-3; CDR3aa: CASSLGAGAYFTDTQYF; CDR3nt: TGTGCCAGCAGCTTAGGGGCGGGGGCTTATTTCACAGATACGCAGTATTTT
v_gene: TRBV24-1; d_gene: -; abundance: -; j_gene: TRBJ2-5; CDR3aa: CATSSVQGQETQYF; CDR3nt: TGTGCCACCAGTTCCGTGCAGGGGCAAGAGACCCAGTACTTC
v_gene: TRBV11-2; d_gene: -; abundance: -; j_gene: TRBJ1-6; CDR3aa: CASSLGTLSRLQNSPLHF; CDR3nt: TGTGCCAGCAGCTTAGGGACACTAAGTCGCTTACAGAATTCACCCCTCCACTTT
v_gene: TRBV29-1; d_gene: -; abundance: few; j_gene: TRBJ2-7; CDR3aa: CSGPDPAYEQYF; CDR3nt: TGCAGCGGCCCCGACCCTGCCTACGAGCAGTACTTC
v_gene: TRBV10-1; d_gene: TRBD2; abundance: -; j_gene: TRBJ2-1; CDR3aa: CASSESSGRAPEQFF; CDR3nt: TGCGCCAGCAGTGAGTCTAGCGGGAGGGCCCCTGAGCAGTTCTTC
v_gene: TRBV6-5; d_gene: TRBD1; abundance: -; j_gene: TRBJ2-5; CDR3aa: CASSYNRDRGYQETQYF; CDR3nt: TGTGCCAGCAGTTACAACCGGGACAGGGGGTACCAAGAGACCCAGTACTTC
v_gene: TRBV27; d_gene: -; abundance: few; j_gene: TRBJ2-3; CDR3aa: CASSLFRAGDTQYF; CDR3nt: TGTGCCAGCAGTTTATTCAGGGCTGGCGATACGCAGTATTTT
v_gene: TRBV29-1; d_gene: -; abundance: -; j_gene: TRBJ2-1; CDR3aa: CSVEPGTGEQFF; CDR3nt: TGCAGCGTTGAACCCGGTACGGGGGAGCAGTTCTTC
v_gene: TRBV20-1; d_gene: -; abundance: few; j_gene: TRBJ1-4; CDR3aa: CSARPSTATNEKLFF; CDR3nt: TGCAGTGCTAGACCCTCGACAGCAACTAATGAAAAACTGTTTTTT
v_gene: TRBV28; d_gene: TRBD2; abundance: -; j_gene: TRBJ2-7; CDR3aa: CASSPGGLANPYEQYF; CDR3nt: TGTGCCAGCAGCCCCGGGGGACTAGCGAATCCCTACGAGCAGTACTTC
v_gene: TRBV4-2; d_gene: TRBD2; abundance: -; j_gene: TRBJ2-3; CDR3aa: CASSQDRTSGGAGKDTQYF; CDR3nt: TGTGCCAGCAGCCAAGATAGGACTAGCGGGGGGGCAGGTAAAGATACGCAGTATTTT
v_gene: TRBV15; d_gene: TRBD2; abundance: -; j_gene: TRBJ2-3; CDR3aa: CATSRGLAGDTDTQYF; CDR3nt: TGTGCCACCAGCAGAGGACTAGCGGGAGACACAGATACGCAGTATTTT
v_gene: TRBV27; d_gene: -; abundance: -; j_gene: TRBJ2-5; CDR3aa: CASSLEVQETQYF; CDR3nt: TGTGCCAGCAGTTTAGAGGTCCAAGAGACCCAGTACTTC
v_gene: TRBV12-3/TRBV12-4; d_gene: -; abundance: -; j_gene: TRBJ2-5; CDR3aa: CASSHRGQRDQETQYF; CDR3nt: TGTGCCAGCAGTCACCGGGGCCAGAGGGACCAAGAGACCCAGTACTTC
v_gene: TRBV4-3; d_gene: -; abundance: few; j_gene: TRBJ1-5; CDR3aa: CASSQGRGLRQPQHF; CDR3nt: TGCGCCAGCAGCCAAGGTCGGGGGCTTCGACAGCCCCAGCATTTT
v_gene: TRBV11-1; d_gene: -; abundance: -; j_gene: TRBJ2-2; CDR3aa: CASSLVPLATGPNTGELFF; CDR3nt: TGTGCCAGCAGCTTAGTCCCCTTGGCGACAGGACCGAACACCGGGGAGCTGTTTTTT
v_gene: TRBV7-2; d_gene: TRBD2; abundance: -; j_gene: TRBJ2-1; CDR3aa: CASKLAGGVGNEQFF; CDR3nt: TGTGCCAGCAAGCTAGCGGGGGGGGTGGGGAATGAGCAGTTCTTC
v_gene: TRBV20-1; d_gene: -; abundance: -; j_gene: TRBJ2-2; CDR3aa: CSAGTGTYTGELFF; CDR3nt: TGCAGTGCTGGAACCGGGACCTACACCGGGGAGCTGTTTTTT
v_gene: TRBV6-1; d_gene: TRBD1; abundance: few; j_gene: TRBJ2-1; CDR3aa: CASSEVAAGGWAEQFF; CDR3nt: TGTGCCAGCAGTGAAGTAGCGGCAGGGGGCTGGGCTGAGCAGTTCTTC
v_gene: TRBV29-1; d_gene: -; abundance: once; j_gene: TRBJ2-7; CDR3aa: CSVTRVCHNEQYF; CDR3nt: TGCAGCGTCACTCGGGTCTGCCACAATGAGCAGTACTTC
v_gene: TRBV6-6; d_gene: -; abundance: -; j_gene: TRBJ1-5; CDR3aa: CASSYSLEAYSNQPQHF; CDR3nt: TGTGCCAGCAGTTACTCGTTGGAGGCTTATAGCAATCAGCCCCAGCATTTT
v_gene: TRBV6-2/TRBV6-3; d_gene: -; abundance: few; j_gene: TRBJ1-5; CDR3aa: CASSYSDRLNQPQHF; CDR3nt: TGTGCCAGCAGTTACTCGGACAGATTAAATCAGCCCCAGCATTTT
v_gene: TRBV6-5; d_gene: -; abundance: -; j_gene: TRBJ2-5; CDR3aa: CASSLGGETRYF; CDR3nt: TGTGCCAGCAGCCTGGGTGGGGAGACCCGGTACTTC
v_gene: TRBV20-1; d_gene: -; abundance: -; j_gene: TRBJ2-4; CDR3aa: CSAPWRVVAKNIQYF; CDR3nt: TGCAGTGCTCCCTGGCGAGTAGTGGCCAAAAACATTCAGTACTTC
v_gene: TRBV3-1; d_gene: -; abundance: -; j_gene: TRBJ2-5; CDR3aa: CASGTYQETQYF; CDR3nt: TGTGCCAGCGGGACGTACCAAGAGACCCAGTACTTC
v_gene: TRBV29-1; d_gene: -; abundance: -; j_gene: TRBJ1-2; CDR3aa: CSVEDRSYGYTF; CDR3nt: TGCAGCGTTGAAGATAGGTCCTATGGCTACACCTTC
v_gene: TRBV6-5; d_gene: -; abundance: -; j_gene: TRBJ1-1; CDR3aa: CASSYSPTMNTEAFF; CDR3nt: TGTGCCAGCAGTTACTCTCCAACCATGAACACTGAAGCTTTCTTT
v_gene: TRBV20-1; d_gene: TRBD2; abundance: -; j_gene: TRBJ2-2; CDR3aa: CSARDLSGRGNTGELFF; CDR3nt: TGCAGTGCTAGAGATCTAAGCGGGAGGGGGAACACCGGGGAGCTGTTTTTT
v_gene: TRBV30; d_gene: -; abundance: -; j_gene: TRBJ1-1; CDR3aa: CAWSSTQAFF; CDR3nt: TGTGCCTGGAGTTCTACGCAAGCTTTCTTT